What follows are 5 T cell receptor beta chains derived from one specimen sequenced in a study of technical replicates of blood from a handful of donors. Method: immunoSEQ multiplex PCR; TCRdb's copy keeps in-frame clones and lacks some. This sample yields about 97,000 clones, of which roughly 96% are seen a single time; approximately 0.38% belongs to the top ten. Sequencing input: T cells isolated from PBMCs. Source of these receptors: a human donor in good health.

This sequence joins TRBV6-5 and TRBJ1-3; D is uncertain. This CDR3 comprises 15 residues. With 0 bases removed from V and 4 bases from J, the gap between germline ends came to 10 bases. Germline V gives CDR1 MNHEY, CDR2 SVGAGI. Here the CDR3 reads CASSYSQARGNTIYF. The CDR3 nucleotides read TGTGCCAGCAGTTACTCGCAGGCTCGAGGAAACACCATATATTTT.

This chain connects TRBV7-3 to TRBJ1-3; D is ambiguous. V lost 0 bases to trimming and J lost 2 bases, with 8 bases between them. Germline V CDR1 and CDR2: SGHTA, FQGTGA. The CDR3 runs 15 residues. The CDR3 protein is CASSLTMGPGNTIYF. The CDR3 DNA reads TGTGCCAGCAGCTTAACTATGGGCCCTGGAAACACCATATATTTT.

The chain combines TRBV30 with TRBJ1-1, with D possibly TRBD1 on 6 matching bases. Germline V lookup: CDR1 GTSNPN, CDR2 SVGIG (reference sequence). V was cut by 2 bases and J by 4 bases, with 11 bases left in between. The CDR3 is 13 residues long. CDR3 sequence: CAWSKTGPTEAFF. In nucleotides, the CDR3 is TGTGCCTGGAGTAAAACAGGGCCCACTGAAGCTTTCTTT.

The sample holds one count of this clone. The rearrangement links TRBV18 to TRBJ1-1, with 8 bases that match TRBD1. CDR1 and CDR2 from the germline V gene are KGHSH and LQKENI. Trimming removed 4 bases from V and 3 bases from J; junction bases left unmatched: 7. The CDR3 has 15 residues. The CDR3 region is CASSLTGTGDTEAFF. Written as DNA, the CDR3 is TGTGCCAGCTCACTTACCGGGACAGGTGACACTGAAGCTTTCTTT.

V usage is TRBV28 and J usage is TRBJ1-2, with TRBD1 matching 7 bases. Germline V gene sequence: CDR1 MDHEN, CDR2 SYDVKM. The CDR3 spans 14 residues. Trimming took 6 bases from V and 4 from J; bases not matched to a gene: 8. CDR3 amino acids: CASSRTGGGYGYTF. CDR3 DNA: TGTGCCAGCAGCAGGACAGGAGGGGGCTATGGCTACACCTTC.